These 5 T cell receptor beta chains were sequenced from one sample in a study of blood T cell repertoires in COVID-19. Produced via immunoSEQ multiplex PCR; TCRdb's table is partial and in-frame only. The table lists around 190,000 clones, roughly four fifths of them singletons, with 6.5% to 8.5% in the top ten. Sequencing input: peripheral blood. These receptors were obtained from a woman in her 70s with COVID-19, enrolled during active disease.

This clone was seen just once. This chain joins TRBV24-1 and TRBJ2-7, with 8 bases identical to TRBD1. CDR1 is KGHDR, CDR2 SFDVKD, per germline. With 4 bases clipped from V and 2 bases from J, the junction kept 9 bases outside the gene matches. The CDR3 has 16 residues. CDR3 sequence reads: CATSDPGRTGTYEQYF. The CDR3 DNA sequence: TGTGCCACCAGTGACCCCGGACGGACAGGGACCTACGAGCAGTACTTC.

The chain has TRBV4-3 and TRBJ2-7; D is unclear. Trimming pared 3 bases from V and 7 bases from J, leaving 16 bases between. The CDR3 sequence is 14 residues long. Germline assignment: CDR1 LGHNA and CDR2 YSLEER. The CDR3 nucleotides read TGCGCCAGCAGCCACCGCAGATTCCATACGGAGCAGTACTTC. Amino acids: CASSHRRFHTEQYF.

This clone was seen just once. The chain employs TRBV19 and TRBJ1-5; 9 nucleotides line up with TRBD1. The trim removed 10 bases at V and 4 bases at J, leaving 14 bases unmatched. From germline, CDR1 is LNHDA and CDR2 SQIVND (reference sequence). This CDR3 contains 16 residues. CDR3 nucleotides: TGTGCCACTAAAGAACCGGGGACAGGGAGGAATCAGCCCCAGCATTTT. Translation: CATKEPGTGRNQPQHF.

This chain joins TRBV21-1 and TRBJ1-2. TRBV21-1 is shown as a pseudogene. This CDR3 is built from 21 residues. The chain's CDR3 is CASSKRNGGRGGQGLVYGYTF. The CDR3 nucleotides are TGTGCCAGCAGCAAAAGGAATGGGGGGCGGGGGGGGCAGGGACTCGTCTATGGCTACACCTTC.

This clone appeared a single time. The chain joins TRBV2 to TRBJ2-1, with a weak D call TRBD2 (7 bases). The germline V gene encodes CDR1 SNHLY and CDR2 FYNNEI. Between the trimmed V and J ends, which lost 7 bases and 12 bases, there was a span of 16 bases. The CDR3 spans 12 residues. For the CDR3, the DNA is TGTGCCAGCACCCGGGGGGCTCGGATGCAGTTCTTC. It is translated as CASTRGARMQFF.